A selection of T cell receptor beta chains follows, all from one sample in a study of T cell responses to AZD1222 COVID-19 vaccine. Data came from immunoSEQ multiplex PCR; TCRdb stores just in-frame clones and leaves some out. The repertoire holds roughly 110,000 clones, with approximately 84% as singletons. The sequenced sample was peripheral blood, obtained on day 0 of AZD1222 vaccination. Receptors originate from an adult in good health. Both conserved end residues are part of each CDR3.

J: TRBJ2-3; V: TRBV10-3; CDR3: CAIRGGAGYSTDTQYF
J: TRBJ1-5; V: TRBV11-2; CDR3: CASSAGVINQPQHF
J: TRBJ2-3; V: TRBV14; CDR3: CASSQVANTQYF
J: TRBJ1-1; V: TRBV6-5; CDR3: CASSYDVMNTEAFF
J: TRBJ2-2; V: TRBV6-1; CDR3: CASSAGTGGRAGELFF
J: TRBJ1-2; V: TRBV7-9; CDR3: CASSLASSANYGYTF
J: TRBJ1-2; V: TRBV9; CDR3: CASSVDGYGYTF
J: TRBJ1-5; V: TRBV6-6; CDR3: CATRDDSNQPQHF
J: TRBJ2-3; V: TRBV27; CDR3: CASSLNRLSTDTQYF
J: TRBJ2-3; V: TRBV7-2; CDR3: CASRRDLSDTQYF
J: TRBJ2-3; V: TRBV11-3; CDR3: CASSSIAGGLRDTQYF
J: TRBJ1-2; V: TRBV7-9; CDR3: CASSLAQNYGYTF
J: TRBJ2-7; V: TRBV7-9; CDR3: CASSWLRKGIYEQYF
J: TRBJ2-3; V: TRBV7-3; CDR3: CASSFDARADTQYF
J: TRBJ2-3; V: TRBV28; CDR3: CASSLPSSGALDTQYF
J: TRBJ1-2; V: TRBV28; CDR3: CASTLGQIYGYTF
J: TRBJ2-5; V: TRBV2; CDR3: CASRLETSGGETQYF
J: TRBJ2-2; V: TRBV7-2; CDR3: CASSYRQVGAGELFF
J: TRBJ2-1; V: TRBV7-3; CDR3: CASSPAGGNNEQFF
J: TRBJ2-7; V: TRBV2; CDR3: CASRELAASYEQYF
J: TRBJ1-1; V: TRBV28; CDR3: CASYRDRGTEAFF
J: TRBJ1-6; V: TRBV3-1/TRBV3-2; CDR3: CASSQTGLNSPLHF
J: TRBJ1-1; V: TRBV5-6; CDR3: CASSPPLPCTEAFF
J: TRBJ1-5; V: TRBV10-3; CDR3: CAISDTKYDDREVQPQHF
J: TRBJ1-5; V: TRBV19; CDR3: CASTATRGQISNQPQHF
J: TRBJ2-2; V: TRBV6-2/TRBV6-3; CDR3: CASSRGELFF
J: TRBJ1-5; V: TRBV3-1/TRBV3-2; CDR3: CASSQDRWQPQHF
J: TRBJ1-2; V: TRBV28; CDR3: CASRLYGYTF
J: TRBJ2-3; V: TRBV5-4; CDR3: CASSSAGTDTQYF
J: TRBJ1-2; V: TRBV7-9; CDR3: CASSLGAAGQGLYGYTF
J: TRBJ2-7; V: TRBV19; CDR3: CASSILGTGPSYEQYF
J: TRBJ1-1; V: TRBV4-1; CDR3: CASSQDPPQGWAEAFF
J: TRBJ2-5; V: TRBV19; CDR3: CASSRMDRGPRETQYF
J: TRBJ1-4; V: TRBV6-1; CDR3: CASSESSRPQSEKLFF
J: TRBJ1-1; V: TRBV19; CDR3: CASSMGRGQNTEAFF
J: TRBJ2-3; V: TRBV5-4; CDR3: CASNVVGQGRNTQYF
J: TRBJ2-3; V: TRBV24-1; CDR3: CATSEWGKDTQYF
J: TRBJ2-7; V: TRBV19; CDR3: CASSGGGTYEQYF
J: TRBJ1-6; V: TRBV11-1; CDR3: CASSLEGASPLHF
J: TRBJ1-1; V: TRBV6-5; CDR3: CASTRDFLNTEAFF
J: TRBJ1-1; V: TRBV2; CDR3: CASSGPGSTEAFF
J: TRBJ2-7; V: TRBV15; CDR3: CATSGDYEQYF
J: TRBJ1-2; V: TRBV29-1; CDR3: CSVVSGQSHGYTF
J: TRBJ2-1; V: TRBV11-2; CDR3: CASSVDFLGEQFF
J: TRBJ1-2; V: TRBV30; CDR3: CAWSVFVLNGYTF
J: TRBJ1-5; V: TRBV3-1/TRBV3-2; CDR3: CASSLGRANQPQHF
J: TRBJ1-2; V: TRBV6-4; CDR3: CASSDGGTAYGYTF
J: TRBJ1-1; V: TRBV2; CDR3: CASSENGGSTEAFF
J: TRBJ2-1; V: TRBV11-2; CDR3: CASSPGLWTSVTNEQFF
J: TRBJ1-4; V: TRBV27; CDR3: CASSPIYRGTNNEKLFF
J: TRBJ2-1; V: TRBV28; CDR3: CASSSGLAGRNEQFF
J: TRBJ2-3; V: TRBV19; CDR3: CASSKPGLAGPSGTQYF
J: TRBJ1-1; V: TRBV24-1; CDR3: CATSETGQGGTEAFF
J: TRBJ1-5; V: TRBV3-1/TRBV3-2; CDR3: CASSQSGVDQPQHF